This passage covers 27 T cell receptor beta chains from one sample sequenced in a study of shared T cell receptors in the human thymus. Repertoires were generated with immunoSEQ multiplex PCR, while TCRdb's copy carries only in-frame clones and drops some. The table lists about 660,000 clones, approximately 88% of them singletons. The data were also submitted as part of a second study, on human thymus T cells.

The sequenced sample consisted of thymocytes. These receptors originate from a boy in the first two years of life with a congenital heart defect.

CDR3 protein: CASSSLLDLGGGGDTQYF. The CDR3 bases are TGTGCCAGCAGCTCCCTGCTTGACCTCGGCGGGGGCGGTGATACGCAGTATTTT. The chain carries TRBV7-9 and TRBJ2-3; TRBD2 might be the D (7 bases). Looked up from germline, CDR1 is SEHNR and CDR2 is FQNEAQ (reference sequence). V was cut by 4 bases and J by 6 bases, with 26 bases left in between. This CDR3 is built from 18 residues. Full variable domain (outside the CDR3, taken from reference TRBV7-9 and TRBJ2-3): DTGVSQNPRHKITKRGQNVTFRCDPISEHNRLYWYRQTLGQGPEFLTYFQNEAQLEKSRLLSDRFSAERPKGSFSTLEIQRTEQGDSAMYLCASSSLLDLGGGGDTQYFGPGTRLTVL.

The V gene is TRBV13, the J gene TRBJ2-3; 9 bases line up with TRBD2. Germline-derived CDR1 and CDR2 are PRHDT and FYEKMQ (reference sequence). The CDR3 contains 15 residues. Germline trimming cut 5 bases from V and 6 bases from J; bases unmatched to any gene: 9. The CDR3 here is CASSPGTSLSDTQYF. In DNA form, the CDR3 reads TGTGCCAGCAGCCCTGGGACTAGCTTGTCCGATACGCAGTATTTT. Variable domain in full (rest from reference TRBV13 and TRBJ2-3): AAGVIQSPRHLIKEKRETATLKCYPIPRHDTVYWYQQGPGQDPQFLISFYEKMQSDKGSIPDRFSAQQFSDYHSELNMSSLELGDSALYFCASSPGTSLSDTQYFGPGTRLTVL.

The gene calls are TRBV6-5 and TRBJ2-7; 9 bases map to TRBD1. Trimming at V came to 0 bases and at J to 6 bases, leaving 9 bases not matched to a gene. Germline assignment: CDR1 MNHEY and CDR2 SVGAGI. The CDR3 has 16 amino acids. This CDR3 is CASSYSEGQGLREQYF. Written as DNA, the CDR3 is TGTGCCAGCAGTTACTCTGAGGGACAGGGTCTACGCGAGCAGTACTTC.

CDR3 sequence reads: CASSQDPDLGLHSGANVLTF. Written as DNA, the CDR3 is TGCGCCAGCAGCCAAGATCCGGACCTTGGACTCCACTCTGGGGCCAACGTCCTGACTTTC. The V gene is TRBV4-3, the J gene TRBJ2-6, with a weak D call TRBD2 (5 bases). This CDR3 contains 20 residues. From germline, CDR1 is LGHNA and CDR2 YSLEER. Trimming shortened V by 0 bases and J by 0 bases, and 18 bases separated the two germline ends.

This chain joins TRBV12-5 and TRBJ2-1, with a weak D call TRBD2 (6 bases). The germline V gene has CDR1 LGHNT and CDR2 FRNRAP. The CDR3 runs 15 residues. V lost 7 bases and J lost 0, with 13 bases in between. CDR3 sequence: CASVWGRSSYNEQFF. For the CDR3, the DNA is TGTGCTAGTGTCTGGGGGAGGAGCTCCTACAATGAGCAGTTCTTC.

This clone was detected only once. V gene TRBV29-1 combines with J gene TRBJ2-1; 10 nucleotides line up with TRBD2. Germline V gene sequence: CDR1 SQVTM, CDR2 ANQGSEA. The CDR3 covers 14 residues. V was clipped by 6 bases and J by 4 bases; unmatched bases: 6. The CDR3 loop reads CSVIGLAVYNEQFF. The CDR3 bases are TGCAGCGTAATCGGACTAGCGGTGTACAATGAGCAGTTCTTC.

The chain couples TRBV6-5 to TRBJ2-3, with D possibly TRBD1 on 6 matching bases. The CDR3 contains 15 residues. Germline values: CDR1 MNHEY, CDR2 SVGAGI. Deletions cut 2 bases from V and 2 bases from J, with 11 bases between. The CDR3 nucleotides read TGTGCCAGCAGTTACAGGGACATGTCCACAGATACGCAGTATTTT. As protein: CASSYRDMSTDTQYF.

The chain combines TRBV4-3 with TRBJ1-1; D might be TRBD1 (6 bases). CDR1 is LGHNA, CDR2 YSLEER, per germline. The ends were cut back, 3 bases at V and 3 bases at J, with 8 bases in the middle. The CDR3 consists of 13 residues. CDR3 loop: CASSQDSYTEAFF. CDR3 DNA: TGCGCCAGCAGCCAGGACAGCTACACTGAAGCTTTCTTT.

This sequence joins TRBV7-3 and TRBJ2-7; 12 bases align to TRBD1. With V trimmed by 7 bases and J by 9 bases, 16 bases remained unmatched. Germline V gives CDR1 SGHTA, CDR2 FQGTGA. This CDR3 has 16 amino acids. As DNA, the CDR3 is TGTGCCAGCAACCCTGGCAGGGACAGGGGGCTTACGTTGCAGTACTTC. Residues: CASNPGRDRGLTLQYF.

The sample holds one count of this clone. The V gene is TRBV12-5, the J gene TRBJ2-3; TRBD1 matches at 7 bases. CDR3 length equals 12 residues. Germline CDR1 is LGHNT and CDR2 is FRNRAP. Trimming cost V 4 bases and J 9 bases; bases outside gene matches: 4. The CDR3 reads CASGSPRGTQYF. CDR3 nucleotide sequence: TGTGCTAGTGGTTCCCCCAGGGGGACGCAGTATTTT.

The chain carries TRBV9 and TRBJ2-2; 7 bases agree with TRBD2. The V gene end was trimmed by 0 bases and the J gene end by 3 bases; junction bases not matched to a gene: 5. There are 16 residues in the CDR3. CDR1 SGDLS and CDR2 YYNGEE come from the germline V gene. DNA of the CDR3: TGTGCCAGCAGCGTAGGTAGGACTAGGGACACCGGGGAGCTGTTTTTT. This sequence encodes CASSVGRTRDTGELFF.

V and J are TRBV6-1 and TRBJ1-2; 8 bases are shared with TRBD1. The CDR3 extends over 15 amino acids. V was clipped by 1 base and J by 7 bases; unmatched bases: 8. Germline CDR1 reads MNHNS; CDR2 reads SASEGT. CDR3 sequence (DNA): TGTGCCAGCAGTGAAGGGACAGGGCGTTCAGGTGGCTACACCTTC. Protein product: CASSEGTGRSGGYTF.

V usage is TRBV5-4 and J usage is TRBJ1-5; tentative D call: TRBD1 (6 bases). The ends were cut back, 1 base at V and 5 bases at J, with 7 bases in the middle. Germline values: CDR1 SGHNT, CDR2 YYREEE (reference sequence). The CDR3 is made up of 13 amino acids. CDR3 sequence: CASSLWGHQPQHF. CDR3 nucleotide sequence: TGTGCCAGCAGCTTGTGGGGGCATCAGCCCCAGCATTTT. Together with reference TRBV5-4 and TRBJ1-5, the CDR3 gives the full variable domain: ETGVTQSPTHLIKTRGQQVTLRCSSQSGHNTVSWYQQALGQGPQFIFQYYREEENGRGNFPPRFSGLQFPNYSSELNVNALELDDSALYLCASSLWGHQPQHFGDGTRLSIL.

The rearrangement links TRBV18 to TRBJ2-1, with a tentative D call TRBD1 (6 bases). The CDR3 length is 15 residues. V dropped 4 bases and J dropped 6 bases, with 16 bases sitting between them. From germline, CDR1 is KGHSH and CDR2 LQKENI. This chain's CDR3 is CASSLPKGVSNEQFF. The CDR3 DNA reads TGTGCCAGCTCACTGCCGAAGGGGGTCTCCAATGAGCAGTTCTTC.

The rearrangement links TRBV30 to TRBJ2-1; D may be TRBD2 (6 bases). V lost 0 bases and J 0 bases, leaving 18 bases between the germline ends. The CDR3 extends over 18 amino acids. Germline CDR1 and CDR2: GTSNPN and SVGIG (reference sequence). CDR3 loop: CAWSVAGLPTFSYNEQFF. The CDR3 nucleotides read TGTGCCTGGAGTGTAGCGGGTCTACCAACCTTCTCCTACAATGAGCAGTTCTTC.

CDR3 residues: CASSAGQVNYEQYF. The CDR3 nucleotides are TGTGCCAGCAGTGCGGGACAGGTAAACTACGAGCAGTACTTC. The chain is built from TRBV2 and TRBJ2-7; 8 nucleotides agree with TRBD1. The CDR3 runs to 14 residues. Germline values: CDR1 SNHLY, CDR2 FYNNEI. The ends lost 4 bases at V and 3 bases at J; junction bases unmatched: 5.

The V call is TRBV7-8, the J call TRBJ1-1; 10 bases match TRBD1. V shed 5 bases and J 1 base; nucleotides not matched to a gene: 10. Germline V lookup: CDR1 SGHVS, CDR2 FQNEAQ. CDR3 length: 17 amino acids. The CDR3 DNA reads TGTGCCAGCAGCCGTCCGACAGGGGGCCAAGGGAACACTGAAGCTTTCTTT. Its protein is CASSRPTGGQGNTEAFF.

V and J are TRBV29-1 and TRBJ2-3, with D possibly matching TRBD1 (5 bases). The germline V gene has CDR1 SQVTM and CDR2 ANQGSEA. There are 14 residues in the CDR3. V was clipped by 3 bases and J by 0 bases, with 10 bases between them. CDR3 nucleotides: TGCAGCGTTGAGCAGACAGCTAGCACAGATACGCAGTATTTT. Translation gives CSVEQTASTDTQYF.

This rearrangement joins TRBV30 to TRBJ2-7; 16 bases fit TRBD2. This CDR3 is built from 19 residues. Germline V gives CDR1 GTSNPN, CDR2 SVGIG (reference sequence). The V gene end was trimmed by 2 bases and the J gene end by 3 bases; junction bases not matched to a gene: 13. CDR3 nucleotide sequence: TGTGCCTGGAGTCTGGGGATGGGACTAGCGGGAGGGTCGGTCTACGAGCAGTACTTC. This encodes CAWSLGMGLAGGSVYEQYF.

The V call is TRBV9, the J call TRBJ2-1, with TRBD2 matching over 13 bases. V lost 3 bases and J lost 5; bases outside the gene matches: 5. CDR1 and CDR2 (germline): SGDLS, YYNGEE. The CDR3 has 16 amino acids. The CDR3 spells CASSGPTSGGNNEQFF. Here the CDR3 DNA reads TGTGCCAGCAGCGGACCGACTAGCGGGGGGAACAATGAGCAGTTCTTC.

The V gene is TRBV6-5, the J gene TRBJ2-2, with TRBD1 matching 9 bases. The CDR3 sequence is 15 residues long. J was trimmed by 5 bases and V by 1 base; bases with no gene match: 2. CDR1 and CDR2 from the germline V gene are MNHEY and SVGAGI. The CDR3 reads CASSYYRGRTGELFF. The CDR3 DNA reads TGTGCCAGCAGTTACTACAGGGGGCGGACCGGGGAGCTGTTTTTT.

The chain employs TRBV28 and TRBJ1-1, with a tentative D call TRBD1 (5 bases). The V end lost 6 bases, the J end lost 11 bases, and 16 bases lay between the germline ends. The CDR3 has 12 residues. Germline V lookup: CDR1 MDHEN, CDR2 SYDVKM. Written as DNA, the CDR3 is TGTGCCAGCAGCCCTGAACGGCGGGGGGCTTTCTTT. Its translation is CASSPERRGAFF.

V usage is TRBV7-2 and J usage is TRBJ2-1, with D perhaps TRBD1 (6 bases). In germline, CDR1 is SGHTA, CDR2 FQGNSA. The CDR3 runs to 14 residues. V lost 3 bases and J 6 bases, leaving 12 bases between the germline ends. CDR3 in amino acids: CASSLGQAPNEQFF. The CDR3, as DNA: TGTGCCAGCAGCTTGGGACAAGCCCCCAATGAGCAGTTCTTC. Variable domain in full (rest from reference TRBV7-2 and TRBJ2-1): GAGVSQSPSNKVTEKGKDVELRCDPISGHTALYWYRQSLGQGLEFLIYFQGNSAPDKSGLPSDRFSAERTGGSVSTLTIQRTQQEDSAVYLCASSLGQAPNEQFFGPGTRLTVL.

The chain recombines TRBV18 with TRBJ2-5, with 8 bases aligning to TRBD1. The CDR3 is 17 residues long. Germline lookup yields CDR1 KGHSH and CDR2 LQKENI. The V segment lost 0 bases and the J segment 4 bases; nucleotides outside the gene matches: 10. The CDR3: CASSPPAEARGRETQYF. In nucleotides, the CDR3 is TGTGCCAGCTCACCACCGGCCGAGGCCAGGGGGCGAGAGACCCAGTACTTC.

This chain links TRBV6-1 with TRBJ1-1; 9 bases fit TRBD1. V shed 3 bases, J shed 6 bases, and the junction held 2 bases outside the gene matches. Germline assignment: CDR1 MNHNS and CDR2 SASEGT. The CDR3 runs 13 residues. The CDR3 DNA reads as TGTGCCAGCAGTGAGGGGGACAGGGCTGAAGCTTTCTTT. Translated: CASSEGDRAEAFF.

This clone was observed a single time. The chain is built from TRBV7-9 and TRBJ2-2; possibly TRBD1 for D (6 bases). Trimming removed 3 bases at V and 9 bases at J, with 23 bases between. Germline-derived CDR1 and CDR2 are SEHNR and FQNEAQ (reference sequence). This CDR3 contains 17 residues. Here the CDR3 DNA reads TGTGCCAGCAGCTTTAGAAGGGGGAACGGCTCGGGCCGGGAGCTGTTTTTT. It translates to CASSFRRGNGSGRELFF.

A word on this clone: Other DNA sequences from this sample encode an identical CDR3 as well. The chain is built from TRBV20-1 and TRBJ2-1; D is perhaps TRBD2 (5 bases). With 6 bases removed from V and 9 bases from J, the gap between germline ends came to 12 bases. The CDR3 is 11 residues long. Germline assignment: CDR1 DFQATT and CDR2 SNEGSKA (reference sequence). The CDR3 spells CSARSRGEQFF. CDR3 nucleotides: TGCAGTGCCCGGTCACGGGGTGAGCAGTTCTTC.